Listed here are 28 T cell receptor beta chains from one sample, sequenced in a study of blood T cell repertoires in COVID-19. Produced via immunoSEQ multiplex PCR; TCRdb's table is partial and in-frame only. Among hundreds of thousands of clones listed, roughly nine tenths were seen once. The sample was PBMCs or T cells enriched from blood (not recorded which). The receptors were gathered from a woman aged 55-75 years who had recovered from COVID-19.

The chain carries TRBV3-1 (or the pseudogene TRBV3-2) and TRBJ2-3; D remains ambiguous. Germline-derived CDR1 and CDR2 are LGHDT and YNNKEL (reference sequence). The ends were cut back, 1 base at V and 4 bases at J, with 6 bases in the middle. The CDR3 loop spans 13 amino acids. CDR3 protein: CASSQASSDTQYF. The CDR3 bases are TGTGCCAGCAGCCAAGCGAGTTCAGATACGCAGTATTTT.

The chain has TRBV18 and TRBJ1-4, with D perhaps TRBD1 (5 bases). The germline V gene encodes CDR1 KGHSH and CDR2 LQKENI. There are 15 residues in the CDR3. With 3 bases removed from V and 4 bases from J, the gap between germline ends came to 12 bases. CDR3 sequence reads: CASSPSQGGNEKLFF. CDR3 nucleotides: TGTGCCAGCTCACCCTCCCAGGGCGGTAATGAAAAACTGTTTTTT.

Here the CDR3 reads CASGRETQYF. The CDR3 bases are TGTGCCAGCGGGCGTGAGACCCAGTACTTC. The J gene is TRBJ2-5, the V gene TRBV12-3 or TRBV12-4; D gene ambiguous. Trimming removed 8 bases from V and 5 bases from J, with 6 bases in between. CDR3 length: 10 amino acids.

The rearrangement joins TRBV19 to TRBJ1-6, with D uncertain. The germline V gene has CDR1 LNHDA and CDR2 SQIVND (reference sequence). Trimming took 7 bases from V and 10 from J, leaving 14 bases between them. The length of the CDR3 is 13 residues. CDR3 sequence reads: CASKVSAGSPLHF. CDR3 DNA sequence: TGTGCCAGTAAGGTTTCGGCGGGATCACCCCTCCACTTT.

The V gene is TRBV5-1, the J gene TRBJ2-2, with D possibly being TRBD1 (6 bases). The CDR3 is made up of 15 amino acids. CDR1 and CDR2 (germline): SGHRS, YFSETQ. V lost 1 base to trimming and J lost 2 bases, with 9 bases between them. CDR3 in amino acids: CASSLRQANTGELFF. The CDR3 bases are TGCGCCAGCAGCTTGCGACAGGCCAACACCGGGGAGCTGTTTTTT.

The count of this clone is one. The CDR3 bases are TGTGCCAGCAGCCACACCGGGACAGGTAACCACGAGCAGTACTTC. It translates to CASSHTGTGNHEQYF. The chain employs TRBV3-1 (or the pseudogene TRBV3-2) and TRBJ2-7; TRBD1 matches at 8 bases. With V trimmed by 3 bases and J by 5 bases, 9 bases remained unmatched. The CDR3 has 15 amino acids. Germline CDR1 reads LGHDT; CDR2 reads YNNKEL (reference sequence).

The chain recombines TRBV19 with TRBJ2-7; 9 bases line up with TRBD2. CDR3 length: 15 amino acids. After removal of 4 bases from V and 2 bases from J, the junction contained 6 bases not matched to a gene. Germline V gene data show CDR1 as LNHDA and CDR2 as SQIVND (reference sequence). CDR3 protein: CASSTSSGGAYEQYF. The CDR3 DNA is TGTGCCAGTAGTACCAGTAGCGGGGGAGCCTACGAGCAGTACTTC.

The V and J genes are TRBV24-1 and TRBJ2-3; 7 positions match TRBD2. With 6 bases clipped from V and 3 bases from J, the junction kept 8 bases outside the gene matches. The CDR3 has 15 residues. Germline CDR1 and CDR2: KGHDR and SFDVKD. In nucleotides, the CDR3 is TGTGCCACCAGTCCGAGCGGGGTAGGAACAGATACGCAGTATTTT. Protein: CATSPSGVGTDTQYF.

This clone has a single count. The V gene is TRBV18, the J gene TRBJ1-1; perhaps TRBD1 as D (6 bases). The germline V and J ends were trimmed by 4 bases and 1 base, with 10 bases remaining between them. CDR3 length: 14 residues. Germline values: CDR1 KGHSH, CDR2 LQKENI. The DNA for the CDR3 is TGTGCCAGCTCACTCCAGGACAGGAACACTGAAGCTTTCTTT. Translating it yields CASSLQDRNTEAFF.

The rearrangement joins TRBV6-1 to TRBJ1-4; D may be TRBD1 (5 bases). The V gene's germline CDR1 is MNHNS and CDR2 SASEGT. This CDR3 is built from 19 residues. V dropped 4 bases and J dropped 10 bases, with 31 bases sitting between them. CDR3 region: CASSAIFLAQGGAIGKLFF. For the CDR3, the DNA is TGTGCCAGCAGTGCAATATTTCTGGCGCAGGGAGGAGCAATTGGAAAACTGTTTTTT.

This clone was seen a single time. V usage is TRBV5-5 and J usage is TRBJ2-2; TRBD1 aligns across 11 bases. V was pared by 2 bases and J by 6 bases, with 9 bases of the junction left unmatched. The CDR3 has 17 residues. Germline loops: CDR1 SGHKS, CDR2 YYEKEE (reference sequence). This CDR3 reads CASSFPTGTGGSGELFF. Written as DNA, the CDR3 is TGTGCCAGCAGCTTTCCAACCGGGACAGGGGGTTCCGGGGAGCTGTTTTTT.

The chain carries TRBV5-4 and TRBJ1-6, with D maybe TRBD1 (6 bases). CDR1 SGHNT and CDR2 YYREEE come from the germline V gene (reference sequence). Trimming took off 7 bases at V and 6 bases at J, with 14 bases between the two ends. The CDR3 is made up of 14 amino acids. In nucleotides, the CDR3 is TGTGCCAGCGGAGACCAGGGGCGTAATTCACCCCTCCACTTT. As protein: CASGDQGRNSPLHF.

For the CDR3, the DNA is TGTGCCAGCAGTTTAAGGGGACAGGGACGGGGTCAGCCCCAGCATTTT. Amino acid sequence: CASSLRGQGRGQPQHF. The chain recombines TRBV27 with TRBJ1-5; 9 bases line up with TRBD1. CDR1 MNHEY and CDR2 SMNVEV come from the germline V gene (reference sequence). The CDR3 is 16 amino acids. V shed 2 bases and J 6 bases; nucleotides not matched to a gene: 8.

The gene calls are TRBV2 and TRBJ1-6, with D possibly matching TRBD1 (6 bases). Trimming cost V 4 bases and J 7 bases, with 17 bases left between them. CDR3 length: 16 amino acids. Germline loops: CDR1 SNHLY, CDR2 FYNNEI. The CDR3 DNA is TGTGCCAGCAGTGTGGAGTCGGGGGGCGAGAATTCACCCCTCCACTTT. Its translation: CASSVESGGENSPLHF.

V and J are TRBV25-1 and TRBJ1-6; D is perhaps TRBD1 (6 bases). Trimming took off 6 bases at V and 3 bases at J, with 9 bases between the two ends. This CDR3 spans 14 amino acids. Germline V gene sequence: CDR1 MGHDK, CDR2 SYGVNS. CDR3 region: CASRSGDYNSPLHF. The CDR3 DNA reads TGTGCCAGCAGGTCAGGGGACTATAATTCACCCCTCCACTTT.

The rearrangement uses TRBV10-2 and TRBJ2-1, with D unresolved. The V end lost 10 bases, the J end lost 5 bases, and 12 bases lay between the germline ends. CDR1 is WSHSY, CDR2 SAAADI, per germline. This CDR3 has 12 amino acids. DNA of the CDR3: TGCGCCACGCTCCGAGAAAACAATGAGCAGTTCTTC. Its translation: CATLRENNEQFF.

On this clone itself: Other DNA sequences in the sample encode the same CDR3. This chain joins TRBV12-3 or TRBV12-4 and TRBJ2-1; 7 bases map to TRBD2. The CDR3 contains 12 residues. Trimming cost V 3 bases and J 7 bases; bases outside gene matches: 0. Here the CDR3 reads CASSLRGNEQFF. CDR3 DNA: TGTGCCAGCAGTTTGCGGGGGAATGAGCAGTTCTTC.

Here the CDR3 reads CASSLPGGTLLYTF. CDR3 nucleotides: TGTGCCAGCAGCCTCCCGGGGGGGACATTACTCTACACCTTC. The chain combines TRBV5-4 with TRBJ1-2; maybe TRBD1 (6 bases). CDR3 length: 14 residues. Germline CDR1 is SGHNT and CDR2 is YYREEE (reference sequence). V was clipped by 4 bases and J by 10 bases, with 20 bases between them. The whole variable domain, remainder taken from reference TRBV5-4 and TRBJ1-2, is ETGVTQSPTHLIKTRGQQVTLRCSSQSGHNTVSWYQQALGQGPQFIFQYYREEENGRGNFPPRFSGLQFPNYSSELNVNALELDDSALYLCASSLPGGTLLYTFGSGTRLTVV.

Notes on this clone: In the same sample, other DNA sequences code for this CDR3. This chain uses TRBV6-5 with TRBJ1-1; 9 bases map to TRBD1. The germline gives CDR1 MNHEY, CDR2 SVGAGI. The junction had 3 bases not matched to a gene; V was cut back by 2 bases and J by 2 bases. The CDR3 consists of 15 residues. The CDR3 bases are TGTGCCAGCAGTTACCTGGGACAGGGAAACACTGAAGCTTTCTTT. Translation gives CASSYLGQGNTEAFF.

This clone was seen once. A read error may produce the germline difference seen at one junction end. The chain uses TRBV30 and TRBJ2-1; 10 bases align to TRBD1. The germline gives CDR1 GTSNPN, CDR2 SVGIG (reference sequence). This CDR3 spans 14 amino acids. This CDR3 is CARSRDRGYNEQFF. CDR3 nucleotides: TGTGCCCGGAGCCGGGACAGGGGTTACAATGAGCAGTTCTTC.

This clone was recorded a few times. The rearrangement joins TRBV5-6 to TRBJ1-2; tentatively, D is TRBD1 (5 bases). CDR3 size: 12 residues. Per the germline V gene, CDR1 is SGHDT and CDR2 is YYEEEE. Trimming stripped 0 bases from V and 5 bases from J, with 5 bases between. The CDR3 DNA follows: TGTGCCAGCAGCTTGGGGACATATGGCTACACCTTC. It specifies CASSLGTYGYTF. Filled out from reference TRBV5-6 and TRBJ1-2, the complete variable domain reads DAGVTQSPTHLIKTRGQQVTLRCSPKSGHDTVSWYQQALGQGPQFIFQYYEEEERQRGNFPDRFSGHQFPNYSSELNVNALLLGDSALYLCASSLGTYGYTFGSGTRLTVV.

The genes are TRBV19 and TRBJ1-2; D uncertain. Trimming took 1 base from V and 1 from J, leaving 7 bases between them. Germline V gene sequence: CDR1 LNHDA, CDR2 SQIVND (reference sequence). CDR3 length: 14 amino acids. The DNA for the CDR3 is TGTGCCAGTAGTATAGGGCGCGGTAACTATGGCTACACCTTC. Translated, it gives CASSIGRGNYGYTF.

This rearrangement joins TRBV10-3 to TRBJ1-5; the D is unclear. CDR3 length equals 12 residues. The germline CDR1 and CDR2 sequences are ENHRY and SYGVKD. V lost 0 bases and J 9 bases, leaving 6 bases between the germline ends. The CDR3 DNA sequence: TGTGCCATCAGTGAGTCAGAGGGGCCCCAGCATTTT. Protein product: CAISESEGPQHF.

CDR3 sequence (DNA): TGTGCCAGCAGCTCGGTAGGGACAGGGACTACTAACTATGGCTACACCTTC. This gives the protein CASSSVGTGTTNYGYTF. V usage is TRBV11-2 and J usage is TRBJ1-2; 9 bases map to TRBD1. Germline CDR1 is SGHAT and CDR2 is FQNNGV. This CDR3 region has 17 residues. V lost 4 bases to trimming and J lost 0 bases; unmatched junction nucleotides: 9. The variable domain in full, completed from reference TRBV11-2 and TRBJ1-2, reads EAGVAQSPRYKIIEKRQSVAFWCNPISGHATLYWYQQILGQGPKLLIQFQNNGVVDDSQLPKDRFSAERLKGVDSTLKIQPAKLEDSAVYLCASSSVGTGTTNYGYTFGSGTRLTVV.

This clone was recorded a few times. V gene TRBV19 combines with J gene TRBJ1-2; D is unresolved. Germline V gene lookup returns CDR1 LNHDA and CDR2 SQIVND (reference sequence). With 1 base removed from V and 8 bases from J, the gap between germline ends came to 17 bases. The length of the CDR3 is 15 residues. In nucleotides, the CDR3 is TGTGCCAGTAGTATAGTAAGTTTCCAGTCCTTCGGCTACACCTTC. It encodes CASSIVSFQSFGYTF.

The chain couples TRBV19 to TRBJ1-1; D is uncertain. V was trimmed by 5 bases and J by 0 bases, leaving 13 bases between them. Germline V CDR1 and CDR2: LNHDA, SQIVND (reference sequence). The CDR3 runs to 15 residues. The CDR3 region has the DNA TGTGCCAGTAGTCCCTTACAAGAAGTGAACACTGAAGCTTTCTTT. The encoded protein is CASSPLQEVNTEAFF.

This rearrangement joins TRBV6-5 to TRBJ1-2, with 9 bases fitting TRBD1. This CDR3 is 15 amino acids long. Losses at the gene ends were 10 bases for V and 4 bases for J; bases not matched to a gene: 13. Germline CDR1 reads MNHEY; CDR2 reads SVGAGI. The CDR3 nucleotides read TGTGCCACCTCACCCGAGGGACAGGGCCTCTATGGCTACACCTTC. Protein product: CATSPEGQGLYGYTF.

This clone has only one observation. The J gene is TRBJ2-7, the V gene TRBV13, with 8 nucleotides matching TRBD2. The V gene's germline CDR1 is PRHDT and CDR2 FYEKMQ (reference sequence). The CDR3 length is 14 residues. The V gene end was trimmed by 0 bases and the J gene end by 7 bases; junction bases not matched to a gene: 5. This CDR3 reads CASSLGLAGGEQYF. CDR3 nucleotide sequence: TGTGCCAGCAGCTTAGGCCTGGCGGGGGGTGAGCAGTACTTC.